Listed below are T cell receptor beta chains from one sample, sequenced in a study of cytomegalovirus exposure and HLA in healthy donors. Assay: immunoSEQ multiplex PCR; the TCRdb copy retains only in-frame clones and omits some. The sample holds some 100,000 clones, about three quarters seen once. Sequencing was performed on PBMCs. These receptors were collected from a male donor in good health and CMV-seropositive. CDR3s leave out the opening cysteine and the closing phenylalanine or tryptophan. Fields, in order: J gene, V gene, clone size, CDR3 protein. Rows may omit the clone size; those that give it use once, few, many or a size class.

>NA|TRBV1|NA
TSSQDRGQGRAYEQY
>TRBJ1-5|TRBV15|NA
ATSRDLNRGLGQPQH
>TRBJ1-1|TRBV5-1|NA
ASSLERKGNTEAF
>TRBJ2-5|TRBV9|NA
ASSPSRLAQETQY
>TRBJ2-7|TRBV6-1|NA
ASSTSRTGNYEQY
>TRBJ2-1|TRBV6-6|NA
ASSLLNRVYDGEQF
>TRBJ2-5|TRBV2|few
ASSPPGQVLQY
>TRBJ1-4|TRBV15|once
ATSRSAGSDEKLF
>TRBJ1-1|TRBV7-9|NA
ASSPLGGGTEAF
>TRBJ2-7|TRBV9|once
ASSVEQQSYEQY
>TRBJ1-2|TRBV19|NA
ASSLPGAGGGYGYT
>TRBJ1-1|TRBV11-3|NA
ASSLSQGESEAF
>TRBJ2-7|TRBV5-1|NA
ASSSMLGLAYEQY